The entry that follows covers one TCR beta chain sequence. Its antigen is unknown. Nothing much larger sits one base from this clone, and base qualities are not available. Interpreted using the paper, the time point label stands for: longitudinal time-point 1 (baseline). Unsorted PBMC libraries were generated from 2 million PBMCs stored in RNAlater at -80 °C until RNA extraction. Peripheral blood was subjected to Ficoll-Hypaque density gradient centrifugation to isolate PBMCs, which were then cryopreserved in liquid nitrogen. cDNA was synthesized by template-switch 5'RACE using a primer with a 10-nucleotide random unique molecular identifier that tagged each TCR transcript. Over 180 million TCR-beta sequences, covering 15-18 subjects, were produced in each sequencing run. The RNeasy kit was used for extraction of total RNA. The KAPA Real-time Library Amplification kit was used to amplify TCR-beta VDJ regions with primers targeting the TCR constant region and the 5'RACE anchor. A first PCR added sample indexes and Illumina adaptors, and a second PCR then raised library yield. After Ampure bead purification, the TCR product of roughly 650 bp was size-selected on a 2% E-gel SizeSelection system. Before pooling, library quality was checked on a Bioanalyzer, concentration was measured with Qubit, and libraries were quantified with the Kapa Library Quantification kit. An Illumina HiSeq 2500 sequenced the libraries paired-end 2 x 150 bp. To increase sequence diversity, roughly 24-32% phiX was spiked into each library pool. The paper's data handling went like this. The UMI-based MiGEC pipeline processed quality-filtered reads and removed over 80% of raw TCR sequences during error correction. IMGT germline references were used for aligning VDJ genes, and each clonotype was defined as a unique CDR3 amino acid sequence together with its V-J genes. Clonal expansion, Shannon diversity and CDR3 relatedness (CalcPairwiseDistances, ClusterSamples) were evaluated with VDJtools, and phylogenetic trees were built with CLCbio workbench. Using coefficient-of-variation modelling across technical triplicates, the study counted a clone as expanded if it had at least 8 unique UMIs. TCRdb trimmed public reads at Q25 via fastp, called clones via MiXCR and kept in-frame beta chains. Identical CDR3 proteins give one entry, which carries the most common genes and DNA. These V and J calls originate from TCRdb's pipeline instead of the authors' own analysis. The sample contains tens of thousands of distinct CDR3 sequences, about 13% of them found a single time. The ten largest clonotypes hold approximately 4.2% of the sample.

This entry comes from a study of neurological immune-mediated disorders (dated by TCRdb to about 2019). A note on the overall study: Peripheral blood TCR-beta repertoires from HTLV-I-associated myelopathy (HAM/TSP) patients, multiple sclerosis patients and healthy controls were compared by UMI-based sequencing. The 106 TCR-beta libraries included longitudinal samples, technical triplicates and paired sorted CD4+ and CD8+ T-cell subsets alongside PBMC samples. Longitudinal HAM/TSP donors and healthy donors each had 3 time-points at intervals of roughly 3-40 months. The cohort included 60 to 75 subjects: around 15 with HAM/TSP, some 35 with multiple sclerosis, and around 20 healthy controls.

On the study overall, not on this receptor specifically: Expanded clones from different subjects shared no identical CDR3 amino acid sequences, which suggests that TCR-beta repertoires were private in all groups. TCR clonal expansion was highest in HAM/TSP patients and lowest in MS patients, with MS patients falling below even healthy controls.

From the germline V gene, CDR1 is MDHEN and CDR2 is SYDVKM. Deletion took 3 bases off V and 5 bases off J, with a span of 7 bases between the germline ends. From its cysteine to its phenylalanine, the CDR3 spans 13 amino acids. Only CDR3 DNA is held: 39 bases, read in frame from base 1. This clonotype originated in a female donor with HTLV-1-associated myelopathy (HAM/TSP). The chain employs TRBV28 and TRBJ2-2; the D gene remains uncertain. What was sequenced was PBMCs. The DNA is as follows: TGTGCCAGCAGTTTTTTCGGGACCGGGGAGCTGTTTTTT. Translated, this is CASSFFGTGELFF.